One and the same sample provided the 29 T cell receptor beta chains below, sequenced in a study of control samples from healthy donors and cancer patients. The data were produced by immunoSEQ multiplex PCR, yet TCRdb's version contains in-frame clones alone and is incomplete. The repertoire consists of 150,000 to 200,000 clones, with 91% occurring once and the leading ten covering about 1.6%. Sample: blood. The receptors come from a woman aged 30 to 39 in good health.

The rearrangement uses TRBV28 and TRBJ1-3; 10 nucleotides match TRBD1. Germline CDR1 is MDHEN and CDR2 is SYDVKM. Losses at the gene ends were 6 bases for V and 1 base for J; bases not matched to a gene: 9. The CDR3 runs to 17 residues. The CDR3 region is CASSPGRTGGSGNTIYF. CDR3 bases: TGTGCCAGCAGCCCGGGGCGGACAGGGGGATCTGGAAACACCATATATTTT.

Comment on this clone: Other DNA sequences in the sample encode the same CDR3. The chain has TRBV28 and TRBJ1-5; no clear D. Germline CDR1 and CDR2: MDHEN and SYDVKM. The CDR3 is made up of 13 amino acids. The germline V and J ends were trimmed by 6 bases and 1 base, with 7 bases remaining between them. The CDR3 is CASSRDSNQPQHF. The CDR3 bases are TGTGCCAGCAGCCGAGACAGCAATCAGCCCCAGCATTTT.

On this clone: The sample holds other DNA sequences that translate to the same CDR3. V usage is TRBV19 and J usage is TRBJ2-7, with 8 bases lining up with TRBD1. CDR1 is LNHDA, CDR2 SQIVND, per germline (reference sequence). The CDR3 consists of 13 residues. The ends lost 5 bases at V and 2 bases at J; junction bases unmatched: 2. As DNA, the CDR3 is TGTGCCAGTAGTGGGACAGGCCCCTACGAGCAGTACTTC. Translated: CASSGTGPYEQYF.

This clone was detected only a few times. The V and J genes are TRBV25-1 and TRBJ1-2; unclear D gene. This CDR3 spans 12 amino acids. V lost 4 bases and J lost 4, with 7 bases in between. Germline V gene sequence: CDR1 MGHDK, CDR2 SYGVNS. The CDR3 protein is CASSVGAYGYTF. DNA of the CDR3: TGTGCCAGCAGTGTGGGAGCCTATGGCTACACCTTC.

This clone was picked up one time. The CDR3 DNA is TGCGCCAGCAGCTTGGTATCCGGGGAGAAGACCCAGTACTTC. Amino acids: CASSLVSGEKTQYF. The V and J genes are TRBV5-1 and TRBJ2-5, with D possibly TRBD2 on 5 matching bases. CDR3 length: 14 amino acids. Germline CDR1 is SGHRS and CDR2 is YFSETQ. Trimming took off 0 bases at V and 6 bases at J, with 12 bases between the two ends.

The rearrangement links TRBV18 to TRBJ2-1; 8 bases match TRBD1. This CDR3 is 16 amino acids long. Trimming removed 6 bases from V and 0 bases from J; junction bases left unmatched: 7. The V gene's germline CDR1 is KGHSH and CDR2 LQKENI. CDR3 nucleotides: TGTGCCAGCTCTCATGACAGGGGTTACTCCTACAATGAGCAGTTCTTC. Amino acid sequence: CASSHDRGYSYNEQFF.

This rearrangement joins TRBV7-9 to TRBJ2-1; TRBD2 matches 7 bases. Germline CDR1 and CDR2: SEHNR and FQNEAQ (reference sequence). The CDR3 extends over 16 amino acids. J gave up 7 bases and V 3 bases, and 12 bases lay outside the gene matches. The chain's CDR3 is CASSFWAGELTNEQFF. CDR3 DNA sequence: TGTGCCAGCAGCTTCTGGGCGGGGGAGCTGACTAATGAGCAGTTCTTC.

The chain has TRBV5-1 and TRBJ2-2; perhaps TRBD1 as D (6 bases). CDR1 and CDR2 (germline): SGHRS, YFSETQ. CDR3 length: 15 amino acids. Trimming removed 4 bases from V and 0 bases from J, with 10 bases in between. The CDR3, as DNA: TGCGCCAGCAGCGGGGACACCGCGAACACCGGGGAGCTGTTTTTT. Amino acid sequence: CASSGDTANTGELFF.

The CDR3 DNA reads TGTGCCAGCAGCGCCCGGACTAGCGGGGGGGGTGAGCAGTTCTTC. Translated: CASSARTSGGGEQFF. V gene TRBV3-1 (or the pseudogene TRBV3-2) combines with J gene TRBJ2-1; 15 nucleotides align to TRBD2. Germline CDR1 and CDR2: LGHDT and YNNKEL (reference sequence). Losses at the gene ends were 5 bases for V and 9 bases for J; bases not matched to a gene: 5. CDR3 size: 15 residues.

The chain is built from TRBV7-3 and TRBJ1-2; D possibly corresponds to TRBD1 (6 bases). This CDR3 contains 13 residues. Trimming stripped 0 bases from V and 7 bases from J, with 9 bases between. CDR1 SGHTA and CDR2 FQGTGA come from the germline V gene. The CDR3 region has the DNA TGTGCCAGCAGCTTAACGGGGGCCGGTGGCTACACCTTC. This encodes CASSLTGAGGYTF.

This chain uses TRBV7-9 with TRBJ1-2; 8 bases map to TRBD1. The CDR3 has 13 amino acids. Germline values: CDR1 SEHNR, CDR2 FQNEAQ (reference sequence). J lost 8 bases, V lost 1 base, and 3 bases had no gene match. DNA for the CDR3: TGTGCCAGCAGCTTAGGAGGGACAGGAGGCTACACCTTC. Translating gives CASSLGGTGGYTF.

The rearrangement links TRBV29-1 to TRBJ2-5, with 13 bases matching TRBD2. This CDR3 region has 13 residues. Germline V gene lookup returns CDR1 SQVTM and CDR2 ANQGSEA. With 3 bases clipped from V and 5 bases from J, the junction kept 0 bases outside the gene matches. The CDR3: CSVETSGGETQYF. The CDR3 DNA is TGCAGCGTTGAGACTAGCGGGGGGGAGACCCAGTACTTC.

The J gene is TRBJ1-1, the V gene TRBV6-5; the D is unclear. The V gene's germline CDR1 is MNHEY and CDR2 SVGAGI. V was cut by 6 bases and J by 1 base, with 3 bases left in between. This CDR3 comprises 11 residues. In DNA, the CDR3 is TGTGCCAGCAGGGCGAACACTGAAGCTTTCTTT. Translating gives CASRANTEAFF.

The V gene is TRBV7-8, the J gene TRBJ2-1; the match to TRBD2 covers 8 bases. The CDR3 is 15 residues long. Germline V gives CDR1 SGHVS, CDR2 FQNEAQ. V trimming: 4 bases; J trimming: 5 bases; junction bases outside the gene matches: 7. CDR3 residues: CASSSGLANNNEQFF. The DNA for the CDR3 is TGTGCCAGCAGCTCAGGACTAGCCAATAACAATGAGCAGTTCTTC.

The rearrangement uses TRBV28 and TRBJ2-5; D is perhaps TRBD2 (6 bases). Trimming removed 2 bases at V and 5 bases at J, with 12 bases between. Germline-derived CDR1 and CDR2 are MDHEN and SYDVKM. The length of the CDR3 is 14 residues. CDR3 protein: CASSLGLAIETQYF. CDR3 nucleotides: TGTGCCAGCAGTTTAGGGCTAGCGATCGAGACCCAGTACTTC.

The chain couples TRBV5-6 to TRBJ1-2; TRBD1 is a possible D gene (6 bases). The CDR3 runs 14 residues. Trimming removed 4 bases at V and 5 bases at J, with 15 bases between. CDR1 is SGHDT, CDR2 YYEEEE, per germline. CDR3 protein: CASSPGTSMYGYTF. CDR3 nucleotide sequence: TGTGCCAGCAGCCCGGGGACATCTATGTATGGCTACACCTTC.

The chain uses TRBV27 and TRBJ1-1; D perhaps matches TRBD1 (6 bases). V gave up 5 bases and J gave up 1 base, with 11 bases separating them. The CDR3 is made up of 14 amino acids. The germline gives CDR1 MNHEY, CDR2 SMNVEV (reference sequence). For the CDR3, the DNA is TGTGCCAGCAGTCCCCGGACAGAGAACACTGAAGCTTTCTTT. Amino acids: CASSPRTENTEAFF.

The chain joins TRBV7-9 to TRBJ2-2; 9 bases agree with TRBD2. From germline, CDR1 is SEHNR and CDR2 FQNEAQ (reference sequence). V lost 1 base to trimming and J lost 0 bases; unmatched junction nucleotides: 3. This CDR3 has 17 amino acids. The CDR3 region is CASSLGPSGANTGELFF. CDR3 bases: TGTGCCAGCAGCTTAGGTCCTAGCGGGGCGAACACCGGGGAGCTGTTTTTT. Filled out from reference TRBV7-9 and TRBJ2-2, the complete variable domain reads DTGVSQNPRHKITKRGQNVTFRCDPISEHNRLYWYRQTLGQGPEFLTYFQNEAQLEKSRLLSDRFSAERPKGSFSTLEIQRTEQGDSAMYLCASSLGPSGANTGELFFGEGSRLTVL.

The chain uses TRBV6-1 and TRBJ1-2; possible D gene TRBD1, 6 bases. The CDR3 sequence is 14 residues long. V was pared by 3 bases and J by 6 bases, with 14 bases between. Germline V gene lookup returns CDR1 MNHNS and CDR2 SASEGT. CDR3 region: CASSDKGRGNGYTF. In nucleotides, the CDR3 is TGTGCCAGCAGTGACAAGGGCAGGGGAAATGGCTACACCTTC.

V usage is TRBV2 and J usage is TRBJ1-4; 7 positions agree with TRBD1. CDR3 length equals 15 residues. Losses at the gene ends were 3 bases for V and 0 bases for J; bases not matched to a gene: 1. Germline lookup yields CDR1 SNHLY and CDR2 FYNNEI. CDR3 DNA: TGTGCCAGCAGTGAGGGACAGCCAACTAATGAAAAACTGTTTTTT. Amino acid sequence: CASSEGQPTNEKLFF.

The J gene is TRBJ2-1, the V gene TRBV7-2, with D unclear. Trimming removed 1 base from V and 2 bases from J, with 9 bases in between. Germline CDR1 is SGHTA and CDR2 is FQGNSA. The CDR3 has 15 amino acids. DNA for the CDR3: TGTGCCAGCAGCTTAGAGGGCGATCCCTACAATGAGCAGTTCTTC. This codes for CASSLEGDPYNEQFF.

For the CDR3, the DNA is TGTGCCAGCAGCTTAGTTGGGGGCACAGATACGCAGTATTTT. This encodes CASSLVGGTDTQYF. This sequence joins TRBV11-3 and TRBJ2-3; unclear D gene. CDR1 is SGHNT and CDR2 is YENEEA in the germline V gene. This CDR3 comprises 14 residues. V shed 1 base and J shed 1 base, with 6 bases lying between them.

The chain employs TRBV6-5 and TRBJ1-6; tentatively, D is TRBD1 (6 bases). Germline lookup yields CDR1 MNHEY and CDR2 SVGAGI. Between the trimmed V and J ends, which lost 6 bases and 5 bases, there was a span of 8 bases. This CDR3 has 13 amino acids. The CDR3, as DNA: TGTGCCAGCAGACGGGACAATAATTCACCCCTCCACTTT. This translates into CASRRDNNSPLHF.

This clone appeared once. The genes are TRBV19 and TRBJ1-2; 7 bases map to TRBD1. The CDR3 length is 15 residues. Trimming cost V 2 bases and J 0 bases; bases outside gene matches: 3. CDR1 and CDR2 from the germline V gene are LNHDA and SQIVND (reference sequence). This chain's CDR3 is CASSIRGPANYGYTF. The DNA for the CDR3 is TGTGCCAGTAGTATAAGGGGGCCAGCTAACTATGGCTACACCTTC.

The CDR3 nucleotides are TGTGCCAGCACCCCAAGGGACAGGGAAACATCACCCCTCCACTTT. Its translation is CASTPRDRETSPLHF. V gene TRBV6-5 combines with J gene TRBJ1-6, with TRBD1 matching over 9 bases. V shed 7 bases and J 10 bases; nucleotides not matched to a gene: 11. The CDR3 totals 15 residues. CDR1 MNHEY and CDR2 SVGAGI come from the germline V gene.

The chain couples TRBV27 to TRBJ1-1; tentatively, D is TRBD1 (6 bases). Trimming pared 6 bases from V and 4 bases from J, leaving 9 bases between. CDR3 length: 12 residues. CDR1 MNHEY and CDR2 SMNVEV come from the germline V gene (reference sequence). The CDR3 DNA follows: TGTGCCAGCAGAAGGGGGAGCACTGAAGCTTTCTTT. The encoded protein is CASRRGSTEAFF.

This clone was recorded once. J is TRBJ1-6 and V is TRBV12-3 or TRBV12-4; TRBD1 is a possible D gene (5 bases). The CDR3 extends over 13 amino acids. Between the trimmed V and J ends, which lost 3 bases and 8 bases, there was a span of 8 bases. The CDR3 sequence is CASSLGGDSPLHF. The CDR3 DNA follows: TGTGCCAGCAGTTTGGGGGGGGATTCACCCCTCCACTTT.

The chain couples TRBV11-3 to TRBJ2-7, with 10 bases lining up with TRBD1. CDR3 size: 15 residues. CDR1 and CDR2 (germline): SGHNT, YENEEA. Losses at the gene ends were 4 bases for V and 4 bases for J; bases not matched to a gene: 7. CDR3 region: CASSSEDRGLYEQYF. For the CDR3, the DNA is TGTGCCAGCAGCTCAGAAGACAGGGGGCTTTACGAGCAGTACTTC.

The gene calls are TRBV25-1 and TRBJ2-5; 8 bases align to TRBD2. This CDR3 is 13 amino acids long. The V gene's germline CDR1 is MGHDK and CDR2 SYGVNS. The ends lost 8 bases at V and 1 base at J; junction bases unmatched: 3. This chain's CDR3 is CASRAGGQETQYF. CDR3 bases: TGTGCCAGCCGGGCGGGGGGCCAAGAGACCCAGTACTTC.